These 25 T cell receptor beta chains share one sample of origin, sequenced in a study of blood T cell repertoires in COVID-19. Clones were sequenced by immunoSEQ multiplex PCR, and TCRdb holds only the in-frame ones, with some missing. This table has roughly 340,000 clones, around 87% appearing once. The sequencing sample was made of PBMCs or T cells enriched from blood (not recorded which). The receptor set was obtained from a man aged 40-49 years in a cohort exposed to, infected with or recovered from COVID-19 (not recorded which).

CDR3 in amino acids: CASSQVAGFGELFF. CDR3 DNA sequence: TGTGCCAGCAGCCAAGTAGCGGGGTTCGGGGAGCTGTTTTTT. V and J are TRBV14 and TRBJ2-2, with 8 bases matching TRBD2. Germline V gives CDR1 SGHDN, CDR2 FVKESK. Trimming at V came to 1 base and at J to 7 bases, leaving 2 bases not matched to a gene. The CDR3 consists of 14 residues.

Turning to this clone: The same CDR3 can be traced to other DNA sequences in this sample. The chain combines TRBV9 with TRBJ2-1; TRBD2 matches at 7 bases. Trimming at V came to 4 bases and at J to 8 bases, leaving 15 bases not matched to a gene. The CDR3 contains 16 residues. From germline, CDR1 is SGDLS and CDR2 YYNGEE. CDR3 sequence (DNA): TGTGCCAGCAGCTTCCCTAGCGGTTTATCAAGCGATGAGCAGTTCTTC. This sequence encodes CASSFPSGLSSDEQFF. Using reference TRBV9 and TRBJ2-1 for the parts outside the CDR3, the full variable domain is DSGVTQTPKHLITATGQRVTLRCSPRSGDLSVYWYQQSLDQGLQFLIQYYNGEERAKGNILERFSAQQFPDLHSELNLSSLELGDSALYFCASSFPSGLSSDEQFFGPGTRLTVL.

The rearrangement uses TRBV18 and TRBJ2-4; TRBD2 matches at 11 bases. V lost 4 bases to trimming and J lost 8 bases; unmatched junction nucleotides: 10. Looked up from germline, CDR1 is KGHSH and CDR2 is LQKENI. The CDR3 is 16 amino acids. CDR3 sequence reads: CASSRELLAGADIQYF. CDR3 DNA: TGTGCCAGCTCACGAGAATTACTAGCGGGAGCGGACATTCAGTACTTC.

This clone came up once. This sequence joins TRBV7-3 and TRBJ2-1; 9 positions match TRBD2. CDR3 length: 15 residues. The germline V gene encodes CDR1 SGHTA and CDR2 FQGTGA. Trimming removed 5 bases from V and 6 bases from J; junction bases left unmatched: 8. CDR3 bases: TGTGCCAGCAGCCCAGCACGAGCGGGAGGCAATGAGCAGTTCTTC. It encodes CASSPARAGGNEQFF.

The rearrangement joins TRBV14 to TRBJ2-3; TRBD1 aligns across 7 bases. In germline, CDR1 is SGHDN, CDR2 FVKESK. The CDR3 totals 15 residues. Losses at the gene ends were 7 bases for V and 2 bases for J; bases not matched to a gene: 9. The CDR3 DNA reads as TGTGCCAGCACTTTGACAGGGTATCCCACAGATACGCAGTATTTT. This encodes CASTLTGYPTDTQYF.

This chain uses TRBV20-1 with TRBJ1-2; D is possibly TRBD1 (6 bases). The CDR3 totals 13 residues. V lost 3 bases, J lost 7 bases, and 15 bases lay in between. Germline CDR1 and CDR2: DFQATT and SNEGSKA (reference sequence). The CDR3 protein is CSASNYRDIGYTF. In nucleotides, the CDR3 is TGCAGTGCTAGTAACTACCGGGACATTGGCTACACCTTC.

CDR3 region: CASSIRGEKLFF. CDR3 sequence (DNA): TGTGCCAGTAGTATTCGGGGGGAAAAACTGTTTTTT. The rearrangement links TRBV19 to TRBJ1-4, with D tentatively TRBD1 (5 bases). Germline V gene sequence: CDR1 LNHDA, CDR2 SQIVND (reference sequence). Trimming stripped 3 bases from V and 8 bases from J, with 7 bases between. The CDR3 runs 12 residues.

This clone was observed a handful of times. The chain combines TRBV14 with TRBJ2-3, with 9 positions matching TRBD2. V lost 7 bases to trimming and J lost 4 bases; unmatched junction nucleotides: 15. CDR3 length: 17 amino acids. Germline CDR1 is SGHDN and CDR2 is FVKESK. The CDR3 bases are TGTGCCAGCACCCCATTGGGGACTAGCTCCTCCGCAGATACGCAGTATTTT. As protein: CASTPLGTSSSADTQYF.

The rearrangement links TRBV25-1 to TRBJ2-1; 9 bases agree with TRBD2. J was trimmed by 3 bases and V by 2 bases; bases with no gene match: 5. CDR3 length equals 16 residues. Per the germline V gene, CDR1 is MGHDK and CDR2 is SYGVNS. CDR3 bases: TGTGCCAGCAGTGAAACGCGGGAGGGCCGCTACAATGAGCAGTTCTTC. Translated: CASSETREGRYNEQFF.

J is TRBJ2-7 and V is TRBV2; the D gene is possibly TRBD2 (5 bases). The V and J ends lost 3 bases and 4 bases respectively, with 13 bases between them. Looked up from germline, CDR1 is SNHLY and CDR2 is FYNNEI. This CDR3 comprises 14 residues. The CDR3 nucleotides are TGTGCCAGCAGTGACAGATTTTCGGGATACGAGCAGTACTTC. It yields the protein CASSDRFSGYEQYF.

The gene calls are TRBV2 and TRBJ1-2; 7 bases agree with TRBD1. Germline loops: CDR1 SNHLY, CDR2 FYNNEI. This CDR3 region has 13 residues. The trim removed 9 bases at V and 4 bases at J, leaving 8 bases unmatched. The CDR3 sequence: CASTRDSPYGYTF. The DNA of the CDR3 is TGTGCCAGTACCCGGGACAGCCCCTATGGCTACACCTTC.

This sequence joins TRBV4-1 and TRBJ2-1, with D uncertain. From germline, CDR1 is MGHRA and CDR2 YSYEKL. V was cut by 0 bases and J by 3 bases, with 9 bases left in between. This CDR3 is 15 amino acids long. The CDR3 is CASSQDRSSYNEQFF. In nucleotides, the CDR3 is TGCGCCAGCAGCCAAGATCGTAGTAGCTACAATGAGCAGTTCTTC.

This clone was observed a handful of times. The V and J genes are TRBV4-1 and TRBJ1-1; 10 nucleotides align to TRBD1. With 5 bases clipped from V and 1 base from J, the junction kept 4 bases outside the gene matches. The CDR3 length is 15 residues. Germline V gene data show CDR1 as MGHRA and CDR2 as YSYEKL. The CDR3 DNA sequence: TGCGCCAGCAGCAGGGACAGGGGAGGGAACACTGAAGCTTTCTTT. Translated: CASSRDRGGNTEAFF.

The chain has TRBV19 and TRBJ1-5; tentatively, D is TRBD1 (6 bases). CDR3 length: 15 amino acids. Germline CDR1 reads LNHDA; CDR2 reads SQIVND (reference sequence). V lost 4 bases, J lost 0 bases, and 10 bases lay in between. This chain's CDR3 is CASSRTVNSNQPQHF. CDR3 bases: TGTGCCAGTAGTAGGACAGTTAATAGCAATCAGCCCCAGCATTTT.

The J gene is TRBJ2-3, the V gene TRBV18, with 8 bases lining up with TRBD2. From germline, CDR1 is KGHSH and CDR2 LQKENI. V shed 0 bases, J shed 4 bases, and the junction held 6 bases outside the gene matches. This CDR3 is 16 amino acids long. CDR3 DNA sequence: TGTGCCAGCTCACCACCGGCGGGAGGAGGTGCAGATACGCAGTATTTT. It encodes CASSPPAGGGADTQYF.

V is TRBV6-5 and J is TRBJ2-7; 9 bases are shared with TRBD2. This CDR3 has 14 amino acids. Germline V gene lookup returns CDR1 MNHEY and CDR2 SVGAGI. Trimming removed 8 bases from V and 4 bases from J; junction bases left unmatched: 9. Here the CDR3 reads CASPGLAGVYEQYF. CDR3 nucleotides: TGTGCCAGCCCCGGGTTAGCGGGAGTATACGAGCAGTACTTC.

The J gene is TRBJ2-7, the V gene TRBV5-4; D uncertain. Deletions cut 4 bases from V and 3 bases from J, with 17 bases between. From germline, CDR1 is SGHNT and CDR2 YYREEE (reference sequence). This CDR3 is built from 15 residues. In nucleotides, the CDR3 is TGTGCCAGCAGCCACGAGGAAAGGAGCAGCTACGAGCAGTACTTC. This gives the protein CASSHEERSSYEQYF.

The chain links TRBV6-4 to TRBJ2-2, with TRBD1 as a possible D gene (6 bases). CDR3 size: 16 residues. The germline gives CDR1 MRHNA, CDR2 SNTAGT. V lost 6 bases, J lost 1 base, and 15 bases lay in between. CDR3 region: CASRQTGHQNTGELFF. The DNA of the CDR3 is TGTGCCAGCAGACAAACGGGACACCAGAACACCGGGGAGCTGTTTTTT.

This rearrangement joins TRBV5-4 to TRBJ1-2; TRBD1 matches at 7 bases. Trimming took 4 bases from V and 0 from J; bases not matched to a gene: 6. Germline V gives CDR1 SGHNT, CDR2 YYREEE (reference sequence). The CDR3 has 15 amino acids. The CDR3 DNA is TGTGCCAGCAGCAAGGGGACAGATACTAACTATGGCTACACCTTC. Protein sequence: CASSKGTDTNYGYTF.

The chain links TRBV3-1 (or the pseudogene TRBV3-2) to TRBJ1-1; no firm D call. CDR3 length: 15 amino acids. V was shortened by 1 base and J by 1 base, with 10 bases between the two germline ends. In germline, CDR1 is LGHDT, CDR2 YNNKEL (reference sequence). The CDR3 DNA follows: TGTGCCAGCAGCCAAGGGGGAAGCGGGAACACTGAAGCTTTCTTT. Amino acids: CASSQGGSGNTEAFF.

The CDR3 sequence: CASSSLRTGAGYTF. The CDR3 DNA follows: TGTGCCAGCAGTTCCCTAAGGACAGGGGCTGGCTACACCTTC. The V and J genes are TRBV27 and TRBJ1-2; 9 bases match TRBD1. The germline V gene has CDR1 MNHEY and CDR2 SMNVEV (reference sequence). The CDR3 spans 14 residues. V trimming: 4 bases; J trimming: 7 bases; junction bases outside the gene matches: 7.

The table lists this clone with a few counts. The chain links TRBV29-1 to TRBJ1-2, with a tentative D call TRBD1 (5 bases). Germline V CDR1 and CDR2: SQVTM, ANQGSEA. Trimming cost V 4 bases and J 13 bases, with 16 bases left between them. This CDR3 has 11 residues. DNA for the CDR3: TGCAGCGTTGTAAAGGGGCGATTGAGCACCTTC. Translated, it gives CSVVKGRLSTF.

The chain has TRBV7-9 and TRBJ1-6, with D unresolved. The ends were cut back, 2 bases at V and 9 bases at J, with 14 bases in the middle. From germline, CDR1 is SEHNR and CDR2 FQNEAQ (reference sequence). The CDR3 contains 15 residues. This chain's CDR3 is CASSLSGPSGSPLHF. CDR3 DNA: TGTGCCAGCAGCTTATCGGGTCCAAGCGGTTCACCCCTCCACTTT.

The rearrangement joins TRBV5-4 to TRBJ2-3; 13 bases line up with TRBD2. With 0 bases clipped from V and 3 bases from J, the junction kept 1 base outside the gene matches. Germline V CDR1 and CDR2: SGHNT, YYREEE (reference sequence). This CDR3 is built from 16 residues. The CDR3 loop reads CASSLGTSGSTDTQYF. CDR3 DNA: TGTGCCAGCAGCTTGGGGACTAGCGGGAGTACAGATACGCAGTATTTT.

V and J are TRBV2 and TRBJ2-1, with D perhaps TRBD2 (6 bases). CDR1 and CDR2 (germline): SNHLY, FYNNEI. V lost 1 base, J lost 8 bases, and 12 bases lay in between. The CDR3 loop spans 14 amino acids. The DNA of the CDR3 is TGTGCCAGCAGTGAAGGATTTAGCGGAGATGAGCAGTTCTTC. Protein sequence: CASSEGFSGDEQFF.